The count of the clone carrying this T cell receptor (beta chain) is one. Germline V gene sequence: CDR1 LGHDT, CDR2 YNNKEL (reference sequence). The CDR3 totals 14 residues. The ends were cut back, 4 bases at V and 4 bases at J, with 14 bases in the middle. The sample belongs to a study of blood T cell repertoires in COVID-19. Overall study context: PBMCs, B-cell-depleted T cells, or T cells were the source of the cDNA or gDNA that made up the material.

Assignment of participants to cohorts was predicated upon participant-reported clinical history. As processed by the authors: Estimation of nucleated cell counts was performed using reference gene primer amplification. Repertoires were generated with immunoSEQ multiplex PCR, while TCRdb's copy carries only in-frame clones and drops some. V and J calls and clone size are those listed in that table; D and trimming were worked out from the DNA. The repertoire holds 350,000 to 500,000 clones, with around nine tenths as singletons. The gene calls are TRBV3-1 (or the pseudogene TRBV3-2) and TRBJ2-7, with D possibly TRBD1 on 6 matching bases. The receptor was isolated from a woman under 30 who had been exposed to COVID-19. Input material: PBMCs or T cells enriched from blood (not recorded which). The CDR3, as DNA: TGTGCCAGCAGCCGCCGGGACAACGCGTACGAGCAGTACTTC. Translated, it gives CASSRRDNAYEQYF.